A single sample is the source of the 32 T cell receptor beta chains below, sequenced in a study of blood T cell repertoires in COVID-19 (dated by TCRdb to the early 2020s). The library was obtained by the immunoSEQ multiplex PCR assay. Sourced from immuneACCESS, this table was stored by TCRdb with only in-frame sequences that have V and J called. A share of the clones is absent; for the studies checked, an unresolved V gene accounts for under half, and the remainder has no known explanation. The sample data list fewer than 300,000 clones, and roughly nine tenths of these were observed just once. Of the sample, less than 5% falls within the top ten clones. Sequenced material: peripheral blood. The receptor source for this set is a man aged 55 to 70 who had recovered from COVID-19.

The chain joins TRBV7-9 to TRBJ1-6; a weak D match, TRBD1 (5 bases). The CDR3 contains 13 residues. Germline V gives CDR1 SEHNR, CDR2 FQNEAQ (reference sequence). V lost 7 bases and J lost 7, with 11 bases in between. This CDR3 is CASKGSKNSPLHF. CDR3 DNA sequence: TGTGCCAGCAAGGGGTCGAAAAATTCACCCCTCCACTTT.

This clone was recorded once. This chain links TRBV4-1 with TRBJ1-1, with unresolved D. Looked up from germline, CDR1 is MGHRA and CDR2 is YSYEKL. CDR3 length: 17 residues. V lost 7 bases and J 4 bases, leaving 25 bases between the germline ends. CDR3 DNA: TGCGCCAGCATGTCCCGGGCCGGGATAGATGTTCCCACTGAAGCTTTCTTT. Protein sequence: CASMSRAGIDVPTEAFF.

The J gene is TRBJ2-2, the V gene TRBV2; the match to TRBD2 covers 8 bases. Germline V gives CDR1 SNHLY, CDR2 FYNNEI. This CDR3 spans 15 amino acids. V lost 6 bases to trimming and J lost 6 bases; unmatched junction nucleotides: 9. The DNA for the CDR3 is TGTGCCAGCAGCGTGACGGGGGGGATAGCCGGGGAGCTGTTTTTT. Translating gives CASSVTGGIAGELFF.

This clone was observed once. This sequence joins TRBV19 and TRBJ1-1, with TRBD1 matching over 9 bases. Germline V CDR1 and CDR2: LNHDA, SQIVND (reference sequence). V trimming: 3 bases; J trimming: 5 bases; junction bases outside the gene matches: 4. This CDR3 comprises 14 residues. The CDR3 DNA sequence: TGTGCCAGTAGTATGAACAGGGGGCGGACTGAAGCTTTCTTT. This sequence encodes CASSMNRGRTEAFF.

The table lists this clone with a count of one. The genes are TRBV24-1 and TRBJ2-3, with 8 bases lining up with TRBD1. Germline V gene data show CDR1 as KGHDR and CDR2 as SFDVKD. The length of the CDR3 is 18 residues. Trimming at V came to 0 bases and at J to 2 bases, leaving 9 bases not matched to a gene. For the CDR3, the DNA is TGTGCCACCAGTGATTTGGCCGGGGCAGGGGGCGTCACAGATACGCAGTATTTT. This codes for CATSDLAGAGGVTDTQYF.

V usage is TRBV9 and J usage is TRBJ2-7, with 8 bases that match TRBD2. Looked up from germline, CDR1 is SGDLS and CDR2 is YYNGEE. The CDR3 runs to 15 residues. After removal of 6 bases from V and 6 bases from J, the junction contained 14 bases not matched to a gene. The CDR3 sequence is CASTRRGDRGGEQYF. The CDR3 DNA is TGTGCCAGCACTCGGCGGGGGGATAGGGGAGGCGAGCAGTACTTC.

J is TRBJ1-5 and V is TRBV19, with 10 bases fitting TRBD1. The V gene end was trimmed by 4 bases and the J gene end by 0 bases; junction bases not matched to a gene: 12. The CDR3 has 19 amino acids. The germline V gene has CDR1 LNHDA and CDR2 SQIVND (reference sequence). The CDR3 DNA reads TGTGCCAGTAGTAGGGACCGGGACAGGGGCCAGGGTAGCAATCAGCCCCAGCATTTT. Protein sequence: CASSRDRDRGQGSNQPQHF.

CDR3 DNA: TGTGCCAGCAGTTTATCGTGGGCCGCGGAGCAGTACTTC. Translating gives CASSLSWAAEQYF. The rearrangement joins TRBV12-3 or TRBV12-4 to TRBJ2-7, with D hard to call. V gave up 2 bases and J gave up 7 bases, with 12 bases separating them. The CDR3 sequence is 13 residues long.

V and J are TRBV13 and TRBJ2-2, with TRBD2 matching 13 bases. This CDR3 has 16 residues. Germline CDR1 PRHDT, CDR2 FYEKMQ (reference sequence). After removal of 1 base from V and 6 bases from J, the junction contained 2 bases not matched to a gene. The CDR3 DNA reads TGTGCCAGCAGCTTAGACGGGACTAGCGGGGCCGGGGAGCTGTTTTTT. This translates into CASSLDGTSGAGELFF.

The genes are TRBV7-9 and TRBJ1-2; TRBD1 agrees at 10 bases. Losses at the gene ends were 5 bases for V and 8 bases for J; bases not matched to a gene: 5. CDR1 is SEHNR and CDR2 is FQNEAQ in the germline V gene (reference sequence). This CDR3 has 13 residues. CDR3 residues: CASSRQGAQGYTF. In nucleotides, the CDR3 is TGTGCCAGCAGCCGACAGGGGGCGCAGGGCTACACCTTC.

There are a few counts of this clone. The chain carries TRBV7-9 and TRBJ1-5; 9 positions agree with TRBD1. The junction had 15 bases not matched to a gene; V was cut back by 5 bases and J by 7 bases. The CDR3 consists of 17 residues. Germline CDR1 and CDR2: SEHNR and FQNEAQ (reference sequence). The CDR3 DNA reads TGTGCCAGCAGCGCCGGACAGGGGCCCTCTTTACGACAGCCCCAGCATTTT. This encodes CASSAGQGPSLRQPQHF.

This clone was recorded a few times. The chain combines TRBV5-1 with TRBJ2-1; the D gene is possibly TRBD2 (6 bases). Germline CDR1 and CDR2: SGHRS and YFSETQ. This CDR3 comprises 15 residues. V was shortened by 5 bases and J by 0 bases, with 12 bases between the two germline ends. CDR3 sequence: CASSPGGFSYNEQFF. Written as DNA, the CDR3 is TGCGCCAGCAGTCCAGGAGGGTTCTCCTACAATGAGCAGTTCTTC.

This clone was counted a few times. This chain joins TRBV5-4 and TRBJ1-6; 8 bases agree with TRBD1. V lost 7 bases to trimming and J lost 1 base; unmatched junction nucleotides: 7. The CDR3 runs 16 residues. From germline, CDR1 is SGHNT and CDR2 YYREEE (reference sequence). CDR3 in DNA: TGTGCCAGCTCACGACAGGGGATATCCTATAATTCACCCCTCCACTTT. It codes for CASSRQGISYNSPLHF. Full variable domain (remainder filled in from reference TRBV5-4 and TRBJ1-6): ETGVTQSPTHLIKTRGQQVTLRCSSQSGHNTVSWYQQALGQGPQFIFQYYREEENGRGNFPPRFSGLQFPNYSSELNVNALELDDSALYLCASSRQGISYNSPLHFGNGTRLTVT.

The chain carries TRBV6-1 and TRBJ1-5; D is possibly TRBD1 (6 bases). CDR1 MNHNS and CDR2 SASEGT come from the germline V gene. The CDR3 has 14 amino acids. V was clipped by 1 base and J by 6 bases, with 10 bases between them. In DNA form, the CDR3 reads TGTGCCAGCAGTGAAGACAGGGTGAGTCAGCCCCAGCATTTT. Translating it yields CASSEDRVSQPQHF.

The rearrangement uses TRBV2 and TRBJ2-7; 14 positions agree with TRBD2. Trimming cost V 8 bases and J 2 bases; bases outside gene matches: 20. The germline CDR1 and CDR2 sequences are SNHLY and FYNNEI. This CDR3 region has 20 residues. The CDR3 bases are TGTGCCAGCCCCAAGTACAGGGTTGGACTAGCGGGGGGCGCGACCTACGAGCAGTACTTC. Its protein product is CASPKYRVGLAGGATYEQYF. Filled out from reference TRBV2 and TRBJ2-7, the complete variable domain reads EPEVTQTPSHQVTQMGQEVILRCVPISNHLYFYWYRQILGQKVEFLVSFYNNEISEKSEIFDDQFSVERPDGSNFTLKIRSTKLEDSAMYFCASPKYRVGLAGGATYEQYFGPGTRLTVT.

The chain joins TRBV2 to TRBJ2-3; perhaps TRBD1 as D (6 bases). CDR1 is SNHLY and CDR2 is FYNNEI in the germline V gene. Trimming left V 0 bases short and J 10 bases short, with 14 bases between. This CDR3 region has 14 residues. Here the CDR3 reads CASSEALTGTSQYF. The CDR3 DNA follows: TGTGCCAGCAGTGAAGCGCTTACAGGGACATCGCAGTATTTT.

This chain links TRBV6-5 with TRBJ1-6; the D gene is possibly TRBD1 (6 bases). This CDR3 contains 16 residues. V dropped 2 bases and J dropped 6 bases, with 14 bases sitting between them. The germline V gene encodes CDR1 MNHEY and CDR2 SVGAGI. The DNA of the CDR3 is TGTGCCAGCAGTTACGGTGGCTGGGGGCCTAATTCACCCCTCCACTTT. This codes for CASSYGGWGPNSPLHF.

The chain has TRBV5-1 and TRBJ2-2, with 10 bases fitting TRBD1. With V trimmed by 3 bases and J by 1 base, 3 bases remained unmatched. The CDR3 has 16 residues. The germline CDR1 and CDR2 sequences are SGHRS and YFSETQ. The CDR3 loop reads CASSSDRGRNTGELFF. CDR3 in DNA: TGCGCCAGCAGCTCCGACAGGGGGCGGAACACCGGGGAGCTGTTTTTT.

The rearrangement links TRBV6-5 to TRBJ1-2, with 9 nucleotides matching TRBD1. Germline trimming cut 7 bases from V and 14 bases from J; bases unmatched to any gene: 14. From germline, CDR1 is MNHEY and CDR2 SVGAGI. This CDR3 has 13 amino acids. CDR3 nucleotide sequence: TGTGCCAGCACCCAATCACCAGACAGGGGGGAAACCTTC. This gives the protein CASTQSPDRGETF.

The chain joins TRBV21-1 to TRBJ2-4; the table's TRBD1 call for D was not verified on the DNA. TRBV21-1 is a recognized pseudogene. The CDR3 sequence is 15 residues long. CDR3 coding DNA: TGTGCCAGCAGCAAAGGGGCGTATCCCAAAAACATTCAGTACTTC. It encodes CASSKGAYPKNIQYF.

This clone has a handful of counts. The identical CDR3 is also encoded by other nucleotide sequences in the sample. The chain recombines TRBV5-1 with TRBJ2-1, with 11 bases matching TRBD1. V lost 4 bases, J lost 2 bases, and 2 bases stayed unmatched. The CDR3 spans 15 residues. Germline V lookup: CDR1 SGHRS, CDR2 YFSETQ. CDR3 DNA: TGCGCCAGCAGCCCGGGACAGGGGGCCTACAATGAGCAGTTCTTC. Its protein product is CASSPGQGAYNEQFF.

This clone was detected once. V is TRBV24-1 and J is TRBJ2-2; 9 bases are a match to TRBD2. The trim removed 5 bases at V and 3 bases at J, leaving 3 bases unmatched. This CDR3 is built from 15 residues. Germline assignment: CDR1 KGHDR and CDR2 SFDVKD. The CDR3 loop reads CATSVAGVDTGELFF. CDR3 in DNA: TGTGCCACCAGTGTAGCGGGGGTCGACACCGGGGAGCTGTTTTTT.

The genes are TRBV5-5 and TRBJ1-5; 7 nucleotides align to TRBD1. Germline CDR1 SGHKS, CDR2 YYEKEE (reference sequence). Losses at the gene ends were 5 bases for V and 7 bases for J; bases not matched to a gene: 12. This CDR3 contains 15 residues. The CDR3 reads CASSIGGGAGQPQHF. The CDR3 bases are TGTGCCAGCAGTATTGGAGGGGGCGCAGGGCAGCCCCAGCATTTT.

The chain links TRBV27 to TRBJ2-1, with TRBD2 as a possible D gene (7 bases). V lost 4 bases to trimming and J lost 10 bases, with 23 bases between them. Germline V CDR1 and CDR2: MNHEY, SMNVEV (reference sequence). The CDR3 sequence is 16 residues long. The CDR3 here is CASSYFRRGGQEEQFF. The CDR3 DNA reads as TGTGCCAGCAGTTATTTTAGGAGGGGGGGCCAAGAAGAGCAGTTCTTC.

V usage is TRBV6-1 and J usage is TRBJ2-1; perhaps TRBD1 as D (5 bases). Germline-derived CDR1 and CDR2 are MNHNS and SASEGT. V lost 1 base to trimming and J lost 0 bases, with 7 bases between them. The CDR3 consists of 15 residues. CDR3 bases: TGTGCCAGCAGTGAAGACAGGAGCTCCTACAATGAGCAGTTCTTC. This codes for CASSEDRSSYNEQFF.

The gene calls are TRBV19 and TRBJ1-1; no definite D call. Per germline, CDR1 LNHDA and CDR2 SQIVND (reference sequence). The CDR3 is 13 residues long. The V and J ends lost 3 bases and 1 base respectively, with 6 bases between them. Here the CDR3 reads CASSMIENTEAFF. The CDR3 DNA reads as TGTGCCAGTAGTATGATAGAGAACACTGAAGCTTTCTTT.

The genes are TRBV10-3 and TRBJ2-3, with TRBD1 as a possible D gene (7 bases). From germline, CDR1 is ENHRY and CDR2 SYGVKD. Trimming removed 4 bases at V and 3 bases at J, with 14 bases between. This CDR3 has 15 residues. In DNA, the CDR3 is TGTGCCATCAGTGCGATGACAGGGAGGACAGATACGCAGTATTTT. Translating it yields CAISAMTGRTDTQYF.

This rearrangement joins TRBV9 to TRBJ2-3; 9 bases map to TRBD1. V was clipped by 6 bases and J by 3 bases; unmatched bases: 8. This CDR3 region has 15 residues. Germline-derived CDR1 and CDR2 are SGDLS and YYNGEE. This chain's CDR3 is CASNDRGSYTDTQYF. CDR3 nucleotides: TGTGCCAGCAACGACAGGGGGTCTTATACAGATACGCAGTATTTT.

V and J are TRBV7-2 and TRBJ2-5; weak D call: TRBD1 (6 bases). There are 14 residues in the CDR3. V lost 0 bases and J 5 bases, leaving 10 bases between the germline ends. Germline-derived CDR1 and CDR2 are SGHTA and FQGNSA. This CDR3 reads CASSLADSRETQYF. Here the CDR3 DNA reads TGTGCCAGCAGCTTAGCGGACAGCAGGGAGACCCAGTACTTC.

V is TRBV7-2 and J is TRBJ1-4; 7 bases fit TRBD1. The CDR3 runs 15 residues. Germline V CDR1 and CDR2: SGHTA, FQGNSA. V dropped 4 bases and J dropped 11; count of bases not matched to a gene: 13. In nucleotides, the CDR3 is TGTGCCAGCAGCTCACAAATGGGGCCCAGGGGGAAACTGTTTTTT. It codes for CASSSQMGPRGKLFF.

This clone was counted a few times. V gene TRBV5-1 combines with J gene TRBJ2-1, with D possibly being TRBD1 (6 bases). Trimming stripped 4 bases from V and 5 bases from J, with 13 bases between. The germline gives CDR1 SGHRS, CDR2 YFSETQ. The CDR3 has 14 residues. CDR3 in amino acids: CASSNGQLDNEQFF. CDR3 DNA: TGCGCCAGCAGCAACGGACAGCTAGACAATGAGCAGTTCTTC.

This clone was detected only once. This sequence joins TRBV2 and TRBJ1-1, with unresolved D. Deletions cut 3 bases from V and 5 bases from J, with 10 bases between. Germline loops: CDR1 SNHLY, CDR2 FYNNEI. The CDR3 loop spans 13 amino acids. The CDR3 reads CASSERVTTEAFF. CDR3 nucleotides: TGTGCCAGCAGTGAGAGGGTAACGACTGAAGCTTTCTTT. Full variable domain (remainder filled in from reference TRBV2 and TRBJ1-1): EPEVTQTPSHQVTQMGQEVILRCVPISNHLYFYWYRQILGQKVEFLVSFYNNEISEKSEIFDDQFSVERPDGSNFTLKIRSTKLEDSAMYFCASSERVTTEAFFGQGTRLTVV.